This T cell receptor (beta chain) was profiled in a study of blood T cells in healthy people across ages. Primers used in a second PCR of roughly 6 to 12 cycles were a sample-barcoded 5' primer and a J-beta primer mix. MiXCR, run by TCRdb on the 5' RACE reads, gives a single entry per CDR3 protein. The sample holds approximately 780,000 distinct CDR3 sequences, approximately 24% seen once. This clonotype was seen more than once but under ten times. These data were also filed under a second study, of T cells of mothers and their children.

Sequenced material: blood. This TCR derives from a boy aged 5-17 years in good health.

The CDR3 sequence: CASSYSRGVGETQYF. DNA of the CDR3: TGTGCCAGCAGTTATAGCCGGGGGGTAGGGGAGACCCAGTACTTC. The chain combines TRBV6-5 with TRBJ2-5, with 7 bases matching TRBD2. V lost 3 bases and J lost 5; bases outside the gene matches: 9. The CDR3 totals 15 residues. The germline V gene encodes CDR1 MNHEY and CDR2 SVGAGI.